Sequencing of this T cell receptor (beta chain) was carried out in a study of graft-versus-host responses after intestinal transplantation. Across the whole study: Anti-thymocyte globulin induction was given to all recipients, followed by tacrolimus and steroids for 2 to 3 years. Overall study results and limits: GvH clones detected in recipient marrow included some appearing first in ileum or blood. Allograft clonal ratios (graft-versus-host to host-versus-graft) were high in patients who had graft-donor T cell macrochimerism. Early after transplant, HvG declines were associated with peak levels of circulating GvH clones.

On this clone: Its specificity is not known.

Repertoires were generated with immunoSEQ multiplex PCR, while TCRdb's copy carries only in-frame clones and drops some. This sample has 60,000 to 75,000 clones, with about 89% found just once. The CDR3 loop spans 14 amino acids. V trimming: 0 bases; J trimming: 9 bases; junction bases outside the gene matches: 8. CDR1 is SGHRS, CDR2 YFSETQ, per germline. The genes are TRBV5-1 and TRBJ1-2; TRBD1 aligns across 7 bases. The receptor was derived from a human donor who received an intestinal transplant. The material was unstimulated CD8+ T cells sorted from spleen or lymph node cells, obtained before intestinal transplant. CDR3 amino acids: CASSLAPPGQSYTF. Written as DNA, the CDR3 is TGCGCCAGCAGCTTGGCCCCCCCGGGACAGAGCTACACCTTC.